This TCR beta chain was documented in a study of cytomegalovirus exposure and HLA in healthy donors (dated by TCRdb to 2017 to 2019). As for the study more broadly: An earlier analysis of some 600 of the donors reported about 300 Gb of sequence data and 117 million unique TCR beta sequences obtained from approximately 180 million T cells. The study profiled the T cell repertoires of 500 to 800 subjects by immunosequencing and related them to cytomegalovirus serostatus. The study aimed to test whether signatures of past pathogen exposure could be identified by cataloging public T cell receptors. To predict cytomegalovirus infection status, the study combined high-throughput TCR immunosequencing, statistical association of individual TCRs with disease status, and machine learning. Among 398 genotyped donors of the cohort, an average of around 250,000 unique TCR beta nucleotide sequences was sequenced per donor, of which approximately 19% were non-productive. Among the roughly 370 genotyped donors, under 90% belonged to the genetic ancestry cluster associated with self-reported Caucasian donors. In a later analysis, previously published TCR beta repertoires from more than 500 donors were re-analyzed and high-resolution HLA genotyping was added so that TCR occurrence patterns could be studied. Four or five DR-DQ haplotypes were handled as single units for association and clustering because linkage in the cohort was strong. Typing coverage varied by locus: roughly 620-640 donors for A, B, C, DRB1 and DQB1; roughly 560 for DQA1; about 590 for DPA1; 450 to 480 for DPB1. Class I and class II HLA loci were covered by the typing at four-digit resolution. An earlier analysis of about 600 of the donors used high-throughput TCR beta sequencing to judge whether each TCR beta V gene segment behaved as functional or pseudogenic. Donor age, sex, ethnicity and CMV serostatus were compiled together with the repertoire data. A separate validation cohort of 100 to 150 different subjects was used in addition to the approximately 640-subject first cohort. A later genetic analysis used genome-wide SNP genotypes for about 65% of the 666 donors, treating that subset as a discovery cohort. All discovery cohort repertoires had been generated on a single sequencing platform. Roughly 300 gigabases of sequencing data and approximately 91 million unique TCR sequences made up an early release that covered several hundred HLA-typed donors. In the later analysis, no new phenotypic data were used to find candidate immune exposures; instead, reliance was placed on TCR beta sequences and their occurrence across donors.

In total, about 650 healthy bone marrow donors made up the cohort. All cohort members were sampled while nominally healthy, although unrecorded immune exposures were likely present. The donor tested CMV seronegative and was one of the 352 seronegative cohort members. A peripheral blood sample was provided by each donor, and peripheral blood mononuclear cells were used for TCR beta sequencing. Genomic DNA was extracted from the blood cell samples with the Qiagen DNeasy Blood Extraction Kit. The method behind the library was the immunoSEQ multiplex PCR assay. For the multiplex PCR, a mixture combining 60 forward primers for TCR Vbeta segments and 13 reverse primers for TCR Jbeta segments was used. The CDR3 region of rearranged TCR beta genes was amplified from genomic DNA by a multiplex PCR assay. The amplified TCR beta libraries were sequenced on the Illumina HiSeq System as 87-base-pair reads. Per the original workflow: In a later analysis, approximately 74 million unique TCR beta chains were counted across the approximately 640 repertoires, and roughly 11 million of these chains were shared by at least two donors. Raw reads were error-corrected and collapsed into unique sequences with a nearest-neighbor algorithm that merged closely related sequences to remove PCR and sequencing errors. Alignment of CDR3 sequences to IMGT reference sequences was used to assign V, D and J gene segments. For a sequence to be retained, a match of at least six nucleotides to both a V gene segment and a J gene segment was required. Rearrangements were classified as productive when the CDR3 lacked stop codons and remained in frame with V and J, and all other rearrangements were classified as non-productive. Following IMGT convention, CDR3 was defined as the stretch from the second conserved V-encoded cysteine up to the conserved J-encoded phenylalanine. Sequences without an unambiguous match to a single V gene segment were excluded from the earlier analysis of over 500 of the donors. In an earlier analysis of roughly 500 of the donors, V segments were called functional above 56.7% productive rearrangements and were called segregating when the between-donor standard deviation exceeded 5%. To diagnose cytomegalovirus status from the catalog of TCR beta chain sequences, a statistical classification framework was built. In a later analysis, TCR nucleotide sequences were compared against IMGT/GENE-DB human TR gene sequences so that V and J genes could be assigned. The TCRdist pipeline was used in a later analysis to assign CDR3 sequences and most-parsimonious VDJ recombination scenarios. In a later analysis, each TCR beta chain was defined by its CDR3 amino acid sequence together with its V-gene family, and reads without a unique V-gene family were excluded. In a later analysis, fewer than 650 highly shared, low-generation-probability nucleotide sequences were removed to address suspected cross-contamination and a sequencing artifact. For each public chain, a later analysis derived a clonal expansion index from normalized ranks of inferred template counts within each repertoire. A later analysis computed generation probabilities with a VDJ recombination model fitted to out-of-frame rearrangements, and checked the results against IGoR. Hypergeometric tests were used in a later analysis to score TCR-TCR, TCR-HLA and TCR-CMV co-occurrence, with a repertoire-size bias correction applied to the TCR pairs. To estimate false discovery rates, a later analysis permuted the HLA or CMV assignments 20 times. In a later analysis, co-occurring TCRs were grouped with DBSCAN, and TCRdist sequence similarity was added when clustering was performed within HLA-allele-positive subsets. Co-occurrence clustering excluded repertoires with fewer than 30,000 or more than 120,000 public chains, plus five with anomalous nucleotide sharing. This is the immuneACCESS table as TCRdb keeps it, with only in-frame sequences that have V and J called. A part of the clones is gone; compared with another copy, unresolved V genes explain less than half, and the rest is unexplained. The V and J calls and clone size are taken from that table; D and trimming were inferred from the DNA. The sample records about 160,000 clones, around four fifths of which are singletons. Clones ranked in the top ten supply roughly 1.3% of the sample.

Overall study outcomes, separate from this receptor: A further reported finding was that TCR beta sequences accurately predicted the HLA-A and HLA-B alleles for most subjects in the first cohort. In a later genetic analysis, a missense DCLRE1C variant was associated with V-gene and J-gene trimming of TCR beta chains, and the association was replicated in an independent cohort. A later analysis found that HLA-associated TCR beta chains were more clonally expanded and had lower generation probabilities than equally common non-associated chains. While some public TCRs were present in many individuals, most TCR sequences turned up only very rarely across donors. An earlier analysis of approximately 570 of the donors showed that most TCR beta V segments appeared in productive rearrangements either about 87% or about 30% of the time, which broadly matched IMGT annotations. CMV serostatus was the only immune exposure information available for the cohort. HLA typing was unavailable for some donors at each locus, so association tests used only the typed subset. The classifier was reported to diagnose cytomegalovirus status with high specificity and sensitivity in both the original cohort and the validation cohort. Three of the identified cytomegalovirus-associated TCR beta chains were confirmed in vitro to be specific for cytomegalovirus antigens. Presence/absence analyses assumed roughly uniform sequencing depth across donors, an assumption that may not hold. The study gave a list of under 200 TCR beta chains associated with cytomegalovirus. Linkage disequilibrium might explain the correlated functional status among segregating V segments, but an unknown experimental factor could not be ruled out. In a later analysis, TCR association rates were found to vary across HLA loci, with the most associated TCRs seen for DRB1 alleles and the fewest for HLA-C alleles. Most CMV-associated TCR beta chains appeared to be HLA-restricted in a later analysis, and the HLA associations seemed to be driven largely by CMV exposure. According to the authors, the approach could potentially be generalized to other disease states and immunological phenotypes. Because counts were too low, around 18 rarely observed V segments, including chromosome 9 orphons, were left out of the earlier analysis of roughly 600 of the donors. This cohort had only TCR beta chains sequenced, and the lack of alpha or paired-chain data limited which features could be detected. The sequencing pipeline was judged likely to have produced a cluster of highly shared sequence variants as a technical artifact. When HLA alleles, especially DR and DQ, strongly co-occurred, TCR associations were difficult to assign to individual alleles. According to a later genetic analysis, donors in an Asian-associated ancestry cluster had fewer N-insertions in productive TCRs than the approximately 650-donor mean. In a later analysis, about 16,000 TCR beta sequences were associated with specific HLA alleles at a false discovery rate of 0.05. In a later analysis, several top co-occurrence clusters were reported to appear linked to parvovirus B19, influenza, CMV and Epstein-Barr virus. Some IMGT-functional V segments, including TRBV6-2 and TRBV6-3, could not be told apart with the 87-base-pair reads, so those segments were excluded.

Counted from cysteine to phenylalanine, this CDR3 has 16 amino acids. The sequence is cut down to CDR3 DNA, 48 bases in frame from base 1. The junction shows trimming of 2 bases on V and 1 base on J, and the gene matches do not reach 8 bases of it. The germline V gene (reference sequence) gives CDR1 as SGHKS and CDR2 as YYEKEE. Concerning this clone: No antigen is known for it. Base qualities are missing; no much larger clone stands one base away.

The receptor comes from a woman aged 45-65 years in good health and CMV-seronegative. Sequencing used PBMCs. The chain is assembled from TRBV5-5 and TRBJ1-1; TRBD1 aligns with 7 central bases. The CDR3 here reads CASSLRAGGENTEAFF. The DNA reads as follows: TGTGCCAGCAGCTTACGGGCAGGGGGTGAGAACACTGAAGCTTTCTTT.